These 5 T cell receptor beta chains were sequenced from one sample in a study of blood T cell repertoires in COVID-19 (dated by TCRdb to the early 2020s). Library method: the immunoSEQ multiplex PCR assay. As stored in TCRdb, this immuneACCESS dataset retains in-frame rearrangements with V and J assigned. A fraction of the clones does not appear; measured against another copy, unresolved V genes explain less than half of the discrepancy, and the remainder lacks a known reason. This sample holds 110,000 or so clones; approximately 85% were observed only once. Together, the top ten hold around 5.5% of the sample. What was sequenced was peripheral blood. The source is an older woman with COVID-19, enrolled during active disease.

The rearrangement uses TRBV2 and TRBJ1-5; no definite D call. Trimming took 3 bases from V and 0 from J, leaving 6 bases between them. The CDR3 runs 14 residues. Per the germline V gene, CDR1 is SNHLY and CDR2 is FYNNEI. In DNA, the CDR3 is TGTGCCAGCAGTGACAGATATAGCAATCAGCCCCAGCATTTT. The encoded protein is CASSDRYSNQPQHF.

V gene TRBV5-5 combines with J gene TRBJ1-1; D is uncertain. CDR3 length: 14 residues. Germline V gene lookup returns CDR1 SGHKS and CDR2 YYEKEE (reference sequence). V lost 1 base and J lost 2, with 9 bases in between. The CDR3 DNA reads as TGTGCCAGCAGCTTGTTTCCCCAAAACACTGAAGCTTTCTTT. As protein: CASSLFPQNTEAFF.

In this sample, this clone turned up once. V usage is TRBV18 and J usage is TRBJ2-7; TRBD1 is a possible D gene (5 bases). Trimming cost V 2 bases and J 4 bases, with 15 bases left between them. Germline CDR1 and CDR2: KGHSH and LQKENI. The length of the CDR3 is 15 residues. CDR3 coding DNA: TGTGCCAGCTCACCAGAAGGGGTCCCGGGTTACGAGCAGTACTTC. Protein product: CASSPEGVPGYEQYF.

The J gene is TRBJ2-1, the V gene TRBV7-9, with 12 bases fitting TRBD1. The germline gives CDR1 SEHNR, CDR2 FQNEAQ (reference sequence). After removal of 4 bases from V and 1 base from J, the junction contained 11 bases not matched to a gene. The CDR3 totals 19 residues. In nucleotides, the CDR3 is TGTGCCAGCAGCTCCACGGGACAGGGGGCGGAAGGTTCCTACAATGAGCAGTTCTTC. It codes for CASSSTGQGAEGSYNEQFF.

This rearrangement joins TRBV9 to TRBJ1-2, with 7 bases fitting TRBD1. Trimming at V came to 0 bases and at J to 2 bases, leaving 13 bases not matched to a gene. Germline assignment: CDR1 SGDLS and CDR2 YYNGEE. The length of the CDR3 is 18 residues. The chain's CDR3 is CASSVARQGLAINYGYTF. Here the CDR3 DNA reads TGTGCCAGCAGCGTAGCACGACAGGGACTCGCAATAAACTATGGCTACACCTTC.